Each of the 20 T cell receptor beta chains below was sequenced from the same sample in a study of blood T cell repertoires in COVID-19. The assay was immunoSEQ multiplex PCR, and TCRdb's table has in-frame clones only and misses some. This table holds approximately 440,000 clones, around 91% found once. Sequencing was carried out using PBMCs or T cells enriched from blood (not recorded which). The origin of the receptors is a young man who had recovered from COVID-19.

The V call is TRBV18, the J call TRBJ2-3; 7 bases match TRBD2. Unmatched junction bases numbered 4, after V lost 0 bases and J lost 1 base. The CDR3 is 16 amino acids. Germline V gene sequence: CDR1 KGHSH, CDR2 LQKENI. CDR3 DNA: TGTGCCAGCTCACCACCCCGGGCGGGGGGCACAGATACGCAGTATTTT. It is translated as CASSPPRAGGTDTQYF.

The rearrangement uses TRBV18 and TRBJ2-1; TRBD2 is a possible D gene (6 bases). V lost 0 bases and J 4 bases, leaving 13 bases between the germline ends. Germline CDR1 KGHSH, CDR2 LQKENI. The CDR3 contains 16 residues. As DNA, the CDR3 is TGTGCCAGCTCACCACCGGTATCGGGGGATTACAATGAGCAGTTCTTC. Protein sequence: CASSPPVSGDYNEQFF.

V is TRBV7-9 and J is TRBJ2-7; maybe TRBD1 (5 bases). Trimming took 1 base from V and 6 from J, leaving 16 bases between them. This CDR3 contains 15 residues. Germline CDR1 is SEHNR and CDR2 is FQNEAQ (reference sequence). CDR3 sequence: CASSLDLGVSGEQYF. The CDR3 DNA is TGTGCCAGCAGCTTAGATTTAGGGGTCTCGGGCGAGCAGTACTTC.

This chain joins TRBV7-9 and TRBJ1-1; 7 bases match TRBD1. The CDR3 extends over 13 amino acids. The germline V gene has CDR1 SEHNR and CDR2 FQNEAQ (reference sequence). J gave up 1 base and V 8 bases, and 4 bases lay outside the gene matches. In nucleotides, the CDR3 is TGTGCCAGCCAACAGGGGTGGAACACTGAAGCTTTCTTT. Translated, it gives CASQQGWNTEAFF.

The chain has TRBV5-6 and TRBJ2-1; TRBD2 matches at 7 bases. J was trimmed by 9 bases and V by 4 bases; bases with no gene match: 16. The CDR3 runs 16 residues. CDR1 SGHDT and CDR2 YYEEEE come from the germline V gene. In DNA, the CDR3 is TGTGCCAGCAGCGGGAACTTAGCGGGCCCCATCAGTGAGCAGTTCTTC. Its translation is CASSGNLAGPISEQFF. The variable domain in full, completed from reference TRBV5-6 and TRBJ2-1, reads DAGVTQSPTHLIKTRGQQVTLRCSPKSGHDTVSWYQQALGQGPQFIFQYYEEEERQRGNFPDRFSGHQFPNYSSELNVNALLLGDSALYLCASSGNLAGPISEQFFGPGTRLTVL.

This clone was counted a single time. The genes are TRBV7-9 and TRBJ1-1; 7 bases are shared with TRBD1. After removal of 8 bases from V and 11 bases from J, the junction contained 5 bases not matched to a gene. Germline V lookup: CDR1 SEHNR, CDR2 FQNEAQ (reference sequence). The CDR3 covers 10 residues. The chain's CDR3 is CASELRGAFF. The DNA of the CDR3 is TGTGCCAGCGAGCTCAGGGGGGCTTTCTTT.

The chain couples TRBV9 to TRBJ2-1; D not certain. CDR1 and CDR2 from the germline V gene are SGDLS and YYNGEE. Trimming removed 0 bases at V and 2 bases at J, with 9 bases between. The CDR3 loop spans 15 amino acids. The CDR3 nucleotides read TGTGCCAGCAGCGTAGATGCTAGGCCCTACAATGAGCAGTTCTTC. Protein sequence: CASSVDARPYNEQFF. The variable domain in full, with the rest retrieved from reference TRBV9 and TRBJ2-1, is DSGVTQTPKHLITATGQRVTLRCSPRSGDLSVYWYQQSLDQGLQFLIQYYNGEERAKGNILERFSAQQFPDLHSELNLSSLELGDSALYFCASSVDARPYNEQFFGPGTRLTVL.

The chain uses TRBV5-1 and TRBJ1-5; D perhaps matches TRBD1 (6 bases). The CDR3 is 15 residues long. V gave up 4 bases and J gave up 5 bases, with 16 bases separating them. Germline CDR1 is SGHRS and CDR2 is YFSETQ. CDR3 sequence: CASSLFGGQDQPQHF. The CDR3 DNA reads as TGCGCCAGCAGCCTTTTCGGGGGGCAGGATCAGCCCCAGCATTTT.

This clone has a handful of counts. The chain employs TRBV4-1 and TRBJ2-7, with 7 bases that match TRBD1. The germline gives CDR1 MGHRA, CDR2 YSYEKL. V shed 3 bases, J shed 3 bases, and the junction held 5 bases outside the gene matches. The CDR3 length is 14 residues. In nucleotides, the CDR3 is TGCGCCAGCAGCCATGGGGACAGATTCTACGAGCAGTACTTC. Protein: CASSHGDRFYEQYF.

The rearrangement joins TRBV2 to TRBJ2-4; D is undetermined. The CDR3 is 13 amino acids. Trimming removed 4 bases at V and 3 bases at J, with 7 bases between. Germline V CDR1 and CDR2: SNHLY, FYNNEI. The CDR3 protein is CASSAKSKNIQYF. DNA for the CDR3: TGTGCCAGCAGTGCAAAGAGCAAAAACATTCAGTACTTC. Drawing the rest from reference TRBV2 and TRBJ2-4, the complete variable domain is EPEVTQTPSHQVTQMGQEVILRCVPISNHLYFYWYRQILGQKVEFLVSFYNNEISEKSEIFDDQFSVERPDGSNFTLKIRSTKLEDSAMYFCASSAKSKNIQYFGAGTRLSVL.

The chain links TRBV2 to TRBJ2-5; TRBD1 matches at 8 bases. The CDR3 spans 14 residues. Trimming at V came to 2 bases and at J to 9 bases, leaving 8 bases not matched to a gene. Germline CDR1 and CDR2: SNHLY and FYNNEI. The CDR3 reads CASSELGTGGPQYF. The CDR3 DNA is TGTGCCAGCAGTGAACTTGGGACAGGAGGCCCCCAGTACTTC.

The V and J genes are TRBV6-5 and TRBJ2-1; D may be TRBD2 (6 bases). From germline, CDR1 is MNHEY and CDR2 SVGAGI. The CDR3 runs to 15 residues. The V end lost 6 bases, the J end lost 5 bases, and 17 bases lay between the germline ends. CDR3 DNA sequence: TGTGCCAGCAGCCCCACTCCCGGAGGGAACAATGAGCAGTTCTTC. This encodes CASSPTPGGNNEQFF.

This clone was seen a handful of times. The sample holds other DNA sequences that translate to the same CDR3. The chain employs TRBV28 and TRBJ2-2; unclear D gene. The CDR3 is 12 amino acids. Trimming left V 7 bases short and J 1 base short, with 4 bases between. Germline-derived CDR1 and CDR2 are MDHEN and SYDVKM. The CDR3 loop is CASNRNTGELFF. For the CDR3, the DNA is TGTGCCAGCAACAGGAACACCGGGGAGCTGTTTTTT.

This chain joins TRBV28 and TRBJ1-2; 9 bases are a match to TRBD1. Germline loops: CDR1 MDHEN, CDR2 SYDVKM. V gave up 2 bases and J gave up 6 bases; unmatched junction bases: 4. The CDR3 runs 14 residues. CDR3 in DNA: TGTGCCAGCAGTTTACCGGGACAGGGTCATGGCTACACCTTC. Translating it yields CASSLPGQGHGYTF.

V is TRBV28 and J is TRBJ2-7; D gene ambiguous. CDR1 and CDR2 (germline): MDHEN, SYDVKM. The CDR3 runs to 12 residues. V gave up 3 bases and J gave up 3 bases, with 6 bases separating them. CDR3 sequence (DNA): TGTGCCAGCAGTTTTGTCCGCTACGAGCAGTACTTC. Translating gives CASSFVRYEQYF.

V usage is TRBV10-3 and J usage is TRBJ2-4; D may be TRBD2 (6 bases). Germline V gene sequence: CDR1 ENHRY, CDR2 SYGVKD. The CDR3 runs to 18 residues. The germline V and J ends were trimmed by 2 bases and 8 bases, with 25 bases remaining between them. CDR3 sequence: CAISEGRAAGSSAYIQYF. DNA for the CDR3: TGTGCCATCAGTGAGGGCAGAGCCGCGGGATCTTCCGCCTACATTCAGTACTTC.

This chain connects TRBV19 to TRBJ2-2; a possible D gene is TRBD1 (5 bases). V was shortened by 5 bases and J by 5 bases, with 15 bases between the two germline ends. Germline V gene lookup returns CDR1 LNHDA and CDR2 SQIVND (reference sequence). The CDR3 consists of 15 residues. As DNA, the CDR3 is TGTGCCAGTAGTTCCTGGACAACTACTACCGGGGAGCTGTTTTTT. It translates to CASSSWTTTTGELFF.

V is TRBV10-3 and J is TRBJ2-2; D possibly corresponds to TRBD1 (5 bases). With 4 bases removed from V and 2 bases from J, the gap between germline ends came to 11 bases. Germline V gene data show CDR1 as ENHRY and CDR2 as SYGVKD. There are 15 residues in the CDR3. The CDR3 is CAISGQGANTGELFF. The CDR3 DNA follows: TGTGCCATCAGTGGGCAGGGTGCCAACACCGGGGAGCTGTTTTTT.

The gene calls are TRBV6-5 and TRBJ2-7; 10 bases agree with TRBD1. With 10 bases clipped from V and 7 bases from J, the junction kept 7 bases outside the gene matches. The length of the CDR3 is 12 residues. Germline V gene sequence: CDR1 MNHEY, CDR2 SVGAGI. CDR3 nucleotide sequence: TGTGCCATCCGACAGGGGGCGCAAGAGCAGTACTTC. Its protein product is CAIRQGAQEQYF.

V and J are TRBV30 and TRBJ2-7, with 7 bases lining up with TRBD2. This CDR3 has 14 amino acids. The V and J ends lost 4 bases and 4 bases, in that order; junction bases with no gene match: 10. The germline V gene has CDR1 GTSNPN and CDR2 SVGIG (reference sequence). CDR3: CAWTSTSLRYEQYF. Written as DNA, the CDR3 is TGTGCCTGGACTTCGACTAGCCTAAGATACGAGCAGTACTTC.